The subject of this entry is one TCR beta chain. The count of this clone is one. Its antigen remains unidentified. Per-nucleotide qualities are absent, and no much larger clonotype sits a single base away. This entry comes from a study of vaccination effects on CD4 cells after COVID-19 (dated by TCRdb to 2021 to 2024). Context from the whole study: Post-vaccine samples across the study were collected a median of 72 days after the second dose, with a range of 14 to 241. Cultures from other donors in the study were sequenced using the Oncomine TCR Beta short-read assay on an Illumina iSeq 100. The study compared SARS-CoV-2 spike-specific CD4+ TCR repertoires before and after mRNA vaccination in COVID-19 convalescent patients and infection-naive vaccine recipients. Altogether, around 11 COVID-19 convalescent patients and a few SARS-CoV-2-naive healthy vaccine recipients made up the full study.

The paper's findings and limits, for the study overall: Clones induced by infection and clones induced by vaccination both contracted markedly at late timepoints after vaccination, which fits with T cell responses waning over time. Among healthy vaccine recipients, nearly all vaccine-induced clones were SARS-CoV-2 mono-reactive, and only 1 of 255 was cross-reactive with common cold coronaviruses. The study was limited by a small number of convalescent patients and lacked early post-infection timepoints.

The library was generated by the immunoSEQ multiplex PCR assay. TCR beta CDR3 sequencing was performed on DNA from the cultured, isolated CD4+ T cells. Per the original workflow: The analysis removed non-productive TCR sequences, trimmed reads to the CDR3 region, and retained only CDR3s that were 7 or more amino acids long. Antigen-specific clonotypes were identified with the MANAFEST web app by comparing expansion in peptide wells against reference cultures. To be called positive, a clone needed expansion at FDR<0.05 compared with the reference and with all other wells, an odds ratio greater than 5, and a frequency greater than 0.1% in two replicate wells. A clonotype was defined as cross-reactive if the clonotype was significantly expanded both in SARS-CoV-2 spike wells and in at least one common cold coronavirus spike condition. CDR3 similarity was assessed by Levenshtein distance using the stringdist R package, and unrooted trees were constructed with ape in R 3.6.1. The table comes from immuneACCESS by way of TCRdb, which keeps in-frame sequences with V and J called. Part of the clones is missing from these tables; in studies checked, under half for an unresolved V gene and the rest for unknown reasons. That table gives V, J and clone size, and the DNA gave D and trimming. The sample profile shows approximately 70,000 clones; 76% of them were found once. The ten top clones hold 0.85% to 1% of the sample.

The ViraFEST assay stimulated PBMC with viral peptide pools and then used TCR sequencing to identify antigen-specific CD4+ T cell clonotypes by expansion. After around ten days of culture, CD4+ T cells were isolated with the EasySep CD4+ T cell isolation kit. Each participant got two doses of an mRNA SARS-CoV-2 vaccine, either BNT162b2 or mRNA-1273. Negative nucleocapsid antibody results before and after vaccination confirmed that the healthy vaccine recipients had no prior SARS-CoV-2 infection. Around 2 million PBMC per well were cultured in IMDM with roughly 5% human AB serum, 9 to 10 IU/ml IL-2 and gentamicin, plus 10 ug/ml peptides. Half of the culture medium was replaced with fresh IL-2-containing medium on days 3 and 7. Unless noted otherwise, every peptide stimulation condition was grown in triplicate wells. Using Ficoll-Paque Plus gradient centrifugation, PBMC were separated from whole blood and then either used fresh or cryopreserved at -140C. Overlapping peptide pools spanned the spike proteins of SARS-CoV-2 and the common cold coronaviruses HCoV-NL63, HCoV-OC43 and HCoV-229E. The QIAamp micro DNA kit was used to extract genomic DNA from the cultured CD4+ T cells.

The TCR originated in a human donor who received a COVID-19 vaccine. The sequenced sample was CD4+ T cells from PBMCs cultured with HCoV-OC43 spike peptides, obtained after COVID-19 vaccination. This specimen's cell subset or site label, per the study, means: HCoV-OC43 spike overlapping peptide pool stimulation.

In nucleotides, the sequence is TGTGCCAGCAGTTTTTCGGGCACTGAAGCTTTCTTT. It translates as CASSFSGTEAFF. The chain is encoded by TRBV12-3 or TRBV12-4 joined to TRBJ1-1; the D gene lacks a confident call. The CDR3 numbers 12 residues from cysteine through phenylalanine. CDR3 DNA is the only sequence kept; it has 36 bases, read in frame from the first base. V was cut back by 3 bases and J by 4 bases, leaving a gap of 6 bases between them.